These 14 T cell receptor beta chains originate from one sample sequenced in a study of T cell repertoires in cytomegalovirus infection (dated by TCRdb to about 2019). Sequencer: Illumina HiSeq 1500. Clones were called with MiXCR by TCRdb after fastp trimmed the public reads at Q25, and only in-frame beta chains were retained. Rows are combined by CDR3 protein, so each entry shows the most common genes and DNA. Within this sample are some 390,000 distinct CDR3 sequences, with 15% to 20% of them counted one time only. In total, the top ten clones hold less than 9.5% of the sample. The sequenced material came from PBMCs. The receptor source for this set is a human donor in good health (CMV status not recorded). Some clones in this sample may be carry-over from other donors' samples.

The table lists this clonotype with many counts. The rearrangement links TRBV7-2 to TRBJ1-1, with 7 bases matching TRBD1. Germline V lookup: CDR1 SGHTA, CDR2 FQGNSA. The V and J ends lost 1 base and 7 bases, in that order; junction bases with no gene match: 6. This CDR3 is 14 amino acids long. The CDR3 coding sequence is TGTGCCAGCAGCTTAGTGATCGGACAGGTTGAAGCTTTCTTT. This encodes CASSLVIGQVEAFF.

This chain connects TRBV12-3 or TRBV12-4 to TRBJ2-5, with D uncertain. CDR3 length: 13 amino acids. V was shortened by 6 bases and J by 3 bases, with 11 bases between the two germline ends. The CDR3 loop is CASRPLPEETQYF. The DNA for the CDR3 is TGTGCCAGCAGGCCCTTGCCCGAAGAGACCCAGTACTTC.

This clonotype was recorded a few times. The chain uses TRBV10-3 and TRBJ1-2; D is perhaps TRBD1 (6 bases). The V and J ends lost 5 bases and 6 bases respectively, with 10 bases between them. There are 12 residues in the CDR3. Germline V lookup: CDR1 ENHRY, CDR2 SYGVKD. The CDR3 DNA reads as TGTGCCATCAGTCGGACAGCCCATGGCTACACCTTC. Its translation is CAISRTAHGYTF.

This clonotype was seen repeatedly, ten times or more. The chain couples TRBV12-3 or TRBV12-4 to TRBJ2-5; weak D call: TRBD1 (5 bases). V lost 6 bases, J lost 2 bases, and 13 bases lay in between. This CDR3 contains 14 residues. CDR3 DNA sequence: TGTGCCAGCAGCACCCAGGGCGGACAAGAGACCCAGTACTTC. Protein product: CASSTQGGQETQYF.

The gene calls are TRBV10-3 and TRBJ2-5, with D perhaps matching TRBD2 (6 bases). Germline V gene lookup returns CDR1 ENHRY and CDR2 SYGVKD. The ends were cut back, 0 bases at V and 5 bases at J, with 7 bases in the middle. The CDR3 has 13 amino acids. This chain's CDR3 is CAISESAGETQYF. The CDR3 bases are TGTGCCATCAGTGAGTCGGCGGGGGAGACCCAGTACTTC.

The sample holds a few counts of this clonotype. CDR3 protein: CASSREGKFQGQGVLEQYF. The CDR3 DNA is TGTGCCAGCAGTAGAGAGGGGAAGTTCCAGGGACAGGGTGTACTCGAGCAGTACTTC. The chain combines TRBV7-2 with TRBJ2-7; 9 nucleotides align to TRBD1. CDR1 SGHTA and CDR2 FQGNSA come from the germline V gene. Trimming removed 6 bases from V and 6 bases from J; junction bases left unmatched: 24. This CDR3 contains 19 residues.

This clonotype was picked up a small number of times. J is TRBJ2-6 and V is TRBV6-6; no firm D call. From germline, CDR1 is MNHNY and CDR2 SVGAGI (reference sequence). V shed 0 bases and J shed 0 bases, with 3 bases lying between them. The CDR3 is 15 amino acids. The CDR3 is CASSYSSSGANVLTF. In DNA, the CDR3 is TGTGCCAGCAGTTACTCTTCCTCTGGGGCCAACGTCCTGACTTTC.

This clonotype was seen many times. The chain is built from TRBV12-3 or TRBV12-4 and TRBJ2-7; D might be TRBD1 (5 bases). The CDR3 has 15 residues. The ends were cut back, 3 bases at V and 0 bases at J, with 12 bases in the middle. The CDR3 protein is CASSFRQTRSYEQYF. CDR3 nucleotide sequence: TGTGCCAGCAGTTTCCGACAGACCCGCTCCTACGAGCAGTACTTC.

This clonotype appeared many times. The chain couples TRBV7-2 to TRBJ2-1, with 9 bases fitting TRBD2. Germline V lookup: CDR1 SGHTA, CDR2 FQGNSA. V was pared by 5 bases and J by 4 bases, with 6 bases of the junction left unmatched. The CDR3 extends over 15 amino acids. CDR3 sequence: CASSPLAGEYNEQFF. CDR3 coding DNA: TGTGCCAGCAGCCCCTTAGCGGGAGAGTACAATGAGCAGTTCTTC.

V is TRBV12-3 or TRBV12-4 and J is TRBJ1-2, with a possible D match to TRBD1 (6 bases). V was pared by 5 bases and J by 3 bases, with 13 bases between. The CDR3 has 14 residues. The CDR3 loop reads CASSPPGGDYGYTF. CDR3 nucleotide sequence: TGTGCCAGCAGTCCGCCGGGGGGCGACTATGGCTACACCTTC.

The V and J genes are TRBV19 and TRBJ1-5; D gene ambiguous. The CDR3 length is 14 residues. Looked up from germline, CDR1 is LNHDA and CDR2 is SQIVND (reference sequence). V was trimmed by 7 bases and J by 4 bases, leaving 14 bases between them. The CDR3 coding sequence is TGTGCCAGTACCATTCTAGGCGGGAATCAGCCCCAGCATTTT. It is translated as CASTILGGNQPQHF.

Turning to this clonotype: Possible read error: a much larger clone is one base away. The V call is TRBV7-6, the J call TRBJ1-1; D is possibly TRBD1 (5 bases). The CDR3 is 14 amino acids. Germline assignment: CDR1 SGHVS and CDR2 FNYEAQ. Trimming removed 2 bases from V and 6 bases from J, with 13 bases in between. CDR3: CASSLQPGPAEAFF. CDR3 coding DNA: TGTGCCAGCAGCTTACAACCAGGGCCCGCTGAAGCTTTCTTT.

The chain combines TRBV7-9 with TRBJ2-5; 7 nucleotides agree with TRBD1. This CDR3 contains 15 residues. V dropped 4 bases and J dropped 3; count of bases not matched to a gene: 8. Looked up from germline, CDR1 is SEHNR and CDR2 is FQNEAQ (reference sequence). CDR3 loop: CASSSPRDREETQYF. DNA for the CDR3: TGTGCCAGCAGCTCCCCCCGGGACAGAGAAGAGACCCAGTACTTC.

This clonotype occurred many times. The CDR3 nucleotides are TGTGCCAGCAGCGATCCGGGATCGGGGGCTGAGCAGTACTTC. It translates to CASSDPGSGAEQYF. V and J are TRBV7-9 and TRBJ2-7, with D perhaps being TRBD1 or TRBD2 (6 bases each). Germline V gives CDR1 SEHNR, CDR2 FQNEAQ (reference sequence). V lost 5 bases and J lost 7, with 18 bases in between. The CDR3 extends over 14 amino acids. The whole variable domain, remainder taken from reference TRBV7-9 and TRBJ2-7, is DTGVSQNPRHKITKRGQNVTFRCDPISEHNRLYWYRQTLGQGPEFLTYFQNEAQLEKSRLLSDRFSAERPKGSFSTLEIQRTEQGDSAMYLCASSDPGSGAEQYFGPGTRLTVT.